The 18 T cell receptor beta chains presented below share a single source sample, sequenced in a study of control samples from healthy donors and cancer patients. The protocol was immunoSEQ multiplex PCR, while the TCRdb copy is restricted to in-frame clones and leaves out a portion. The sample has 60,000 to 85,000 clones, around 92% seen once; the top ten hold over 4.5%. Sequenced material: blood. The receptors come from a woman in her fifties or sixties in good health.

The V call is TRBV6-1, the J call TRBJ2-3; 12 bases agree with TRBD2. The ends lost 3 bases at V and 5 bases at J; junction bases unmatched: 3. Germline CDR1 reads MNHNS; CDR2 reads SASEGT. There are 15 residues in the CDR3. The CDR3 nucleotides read TGTGCCAGCAGTGATAGACTAGCGGGAGAAGATACGCAGTATTTT. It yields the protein CASSDRLAGEDTQYF.

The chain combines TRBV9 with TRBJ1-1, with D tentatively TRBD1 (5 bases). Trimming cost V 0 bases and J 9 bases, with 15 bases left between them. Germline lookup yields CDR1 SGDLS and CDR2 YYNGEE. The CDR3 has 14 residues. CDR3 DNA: TGTGCCAGCAGCGTAGATGGGCAGGGTAGTAAAGCTTTCTTT. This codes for CASSVDGQGSKAFF.

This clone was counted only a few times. CDR3 bases: TGTGCCAGCAGCACGCCGACCGGGACAAGCTATGGCTACACCTTC. It translates to CASSTPTGTSYGYTF. The chain has TRBV7-9 and TRBJ1-2; possibly TRBD1 for D (6 bases). Germline V gives CDR1 SEHNR, CDR2 FQNEAQ (reference sequence). V lost 5 bases and J lost 4, with 17 bases in between. The CDR3 is made up of 15 amino acids.

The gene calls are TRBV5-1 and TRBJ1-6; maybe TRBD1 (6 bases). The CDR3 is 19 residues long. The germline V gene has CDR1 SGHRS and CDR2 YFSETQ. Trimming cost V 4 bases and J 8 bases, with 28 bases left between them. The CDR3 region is CASSLEPVSAGERYSPLHF. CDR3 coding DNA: TGCGCCAGCAGCCTAGAACCTGTATCCGCAGGGGAGCGGTATTCACCCCTCCACTTT.

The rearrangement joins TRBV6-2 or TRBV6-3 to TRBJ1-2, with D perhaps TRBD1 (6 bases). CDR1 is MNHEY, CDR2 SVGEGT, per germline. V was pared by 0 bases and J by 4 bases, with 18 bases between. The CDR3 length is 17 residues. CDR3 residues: CASSYSSPQGSGYGYTF. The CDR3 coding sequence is TGTGCCAGCAGTTACTCTTCCCCGCAGGGGTCGGGCTATGGCTACACCTTC.

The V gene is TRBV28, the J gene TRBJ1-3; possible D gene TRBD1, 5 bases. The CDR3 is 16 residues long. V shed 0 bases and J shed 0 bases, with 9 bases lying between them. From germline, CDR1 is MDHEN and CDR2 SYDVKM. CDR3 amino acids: CASSLWSGSSGNTIYF. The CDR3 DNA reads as TGTGCCAGCAGTTTATGGTCAGGGAGCTCTGGAAACACCATATATTTT.

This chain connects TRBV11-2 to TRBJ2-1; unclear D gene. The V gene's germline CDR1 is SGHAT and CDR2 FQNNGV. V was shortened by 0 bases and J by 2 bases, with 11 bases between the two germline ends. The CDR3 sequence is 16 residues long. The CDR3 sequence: CASSLDRSGTYNEQFF. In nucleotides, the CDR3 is TGTGCCAGCAGCTTAGATCGGTCAGGAACCTACAATGAGCAGTTCTTC.

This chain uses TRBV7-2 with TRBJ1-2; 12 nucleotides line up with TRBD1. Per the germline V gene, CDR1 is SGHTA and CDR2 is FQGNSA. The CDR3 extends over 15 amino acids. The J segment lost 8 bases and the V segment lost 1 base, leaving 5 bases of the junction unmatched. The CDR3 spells CASSLGGQGARGYTF. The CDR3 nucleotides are TGTGCCAGCAGCTTAGGGGGACAGGGGGCGCGGGGCTACACCTTC.

The DNA for the CDR3 is TGTGCCAGCAGCCACCCTTCTAGAAGGTACGAGCAGTACTTC. It translates to CASSHPSRRYEQYF. The gene calls are TRBV16 and TRBJ2-7; D uncertain. The CDR3 loop spans 14 amino acids. Germline CDR1 is KGHSY and CDR2 is FQNENV. V lost 3 bases and J lost 4, with 13 bases in between. The whole variable domain, remainder taken from reference TRBV16 and TRBJ2-7, is GEEVAQTPKHLVRGEGQKAKLYCAPIKGHSYVFWYQQVLKNEFKFLISFQNENVFDETGMPKERFSAKCLPNSPCSLEIQATKLEDSAVYFCASSHPSRRYEQYFGPGTRLTVT.

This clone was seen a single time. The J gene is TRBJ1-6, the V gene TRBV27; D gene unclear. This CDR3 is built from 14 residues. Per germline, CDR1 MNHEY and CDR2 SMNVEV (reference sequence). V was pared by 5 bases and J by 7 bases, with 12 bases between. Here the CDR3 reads CASSPNNPNSPLHF. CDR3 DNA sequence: TGTGCCAGCAGTCCTAACAACCCAAATTCACCCCTCCACTTT.

CDR3 DNA sequence: TGCGCCAGCAGTGTTCTCGTCGGGAATCAAGAACTGTTTTTT. As protein: CASSVLVGNQELFF. The chain uses TRBV10-2 and TRBJ1-4; no firm D call. The germline CDR1 and CDR2 sequences are WSHSY and SAAADI. V lost 4 bases and J lost 12, with 18 bases in between. This CDR3 comprises 14 residues.

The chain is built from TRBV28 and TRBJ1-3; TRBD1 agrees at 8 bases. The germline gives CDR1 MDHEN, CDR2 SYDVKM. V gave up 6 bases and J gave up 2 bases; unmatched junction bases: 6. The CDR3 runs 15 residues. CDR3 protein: CASRKDRAAGNTIYF. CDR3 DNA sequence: TGTGCCAGCAGAAAGGACAGGGCCGCTGGAAACACCATATATTTT.

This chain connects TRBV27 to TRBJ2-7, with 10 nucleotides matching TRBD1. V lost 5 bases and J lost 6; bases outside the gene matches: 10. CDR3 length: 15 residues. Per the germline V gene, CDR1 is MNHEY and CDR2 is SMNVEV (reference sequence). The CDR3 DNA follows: TGTGCCAGCAGTAGCTCGACAGGGGGCATTTTCGAGCAGTACTTC. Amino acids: CASSSSTGGIFEQYF.

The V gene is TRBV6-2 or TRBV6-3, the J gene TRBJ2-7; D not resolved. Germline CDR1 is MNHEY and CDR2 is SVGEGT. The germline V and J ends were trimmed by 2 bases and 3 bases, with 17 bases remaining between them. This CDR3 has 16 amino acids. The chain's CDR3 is CASSYTPKNLNYEQYF. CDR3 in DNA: TGTGCCAGCAGTTACACCCCAAAGAATCTGAACTACGAGCAGTACTTC.

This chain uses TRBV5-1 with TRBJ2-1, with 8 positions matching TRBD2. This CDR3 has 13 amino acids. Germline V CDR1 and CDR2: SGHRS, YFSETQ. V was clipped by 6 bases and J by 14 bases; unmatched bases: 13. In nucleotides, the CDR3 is TGCGCCAGCATTCCCCCCGGGGGGGGGAATGAGTTCTTC. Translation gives CASIPPGGGNEFF.

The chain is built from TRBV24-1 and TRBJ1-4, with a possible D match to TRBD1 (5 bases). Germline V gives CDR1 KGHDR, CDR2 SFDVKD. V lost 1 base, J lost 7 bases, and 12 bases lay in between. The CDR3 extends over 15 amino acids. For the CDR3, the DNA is TGTGCCACCAGTGATTTCAGGCAGGGCGGTGAAAAACTGTTTTTT. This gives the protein CATSDFRQGGEKLFF.

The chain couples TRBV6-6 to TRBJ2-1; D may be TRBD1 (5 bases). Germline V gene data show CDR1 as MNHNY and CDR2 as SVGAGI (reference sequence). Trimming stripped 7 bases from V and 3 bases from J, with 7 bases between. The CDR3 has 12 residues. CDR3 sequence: CASKGLYNEQFF. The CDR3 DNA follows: TGTGCCAGCAAGGGGCTCTACAATGAGCAGTTCTTC.

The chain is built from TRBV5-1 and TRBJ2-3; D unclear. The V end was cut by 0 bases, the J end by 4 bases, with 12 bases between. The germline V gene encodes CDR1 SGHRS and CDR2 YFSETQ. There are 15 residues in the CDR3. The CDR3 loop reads CASSLEGRVSDTQYF. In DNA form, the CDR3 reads TGCGCCAGCAGCTTGGAAGGAAGGGTCTCAGATACGCAGTATTTT.